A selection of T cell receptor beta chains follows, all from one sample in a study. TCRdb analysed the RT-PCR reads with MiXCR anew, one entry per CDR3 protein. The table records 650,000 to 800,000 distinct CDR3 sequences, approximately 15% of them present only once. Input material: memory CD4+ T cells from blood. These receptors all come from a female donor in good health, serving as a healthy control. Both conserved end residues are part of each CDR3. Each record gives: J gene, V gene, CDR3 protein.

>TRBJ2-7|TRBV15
CATSRVSGGSSYKQYF
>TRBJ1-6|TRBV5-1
CASTGTGGNSPLHF
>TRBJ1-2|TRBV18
CASSQAVWQGANGYTF
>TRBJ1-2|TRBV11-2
CASSLGAGVGYGYTF
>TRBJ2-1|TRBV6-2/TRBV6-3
CASRSGTYSGRIHNEQFF
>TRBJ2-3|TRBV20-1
CSADGLAGGTDTQYF
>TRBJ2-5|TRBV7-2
CASSLGVAARETQYF
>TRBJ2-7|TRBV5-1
CASSFTGTSGEQYF
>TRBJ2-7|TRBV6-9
CASSWRGRTLDYEQYF
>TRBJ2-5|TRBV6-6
CASRLLGTGRETQYF
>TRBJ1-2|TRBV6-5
CASSYSRFGRVDGYTF
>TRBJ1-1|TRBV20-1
CSARAEGQNTEAFF
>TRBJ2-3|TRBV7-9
CASRRPPGDTQYF
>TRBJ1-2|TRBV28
CASTSPGTSRGYTF
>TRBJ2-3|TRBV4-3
CASSQDKRHTDTQYF
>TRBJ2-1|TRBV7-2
CASSPRAVSQGQFF
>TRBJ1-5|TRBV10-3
CAISSAGAGGPQHF
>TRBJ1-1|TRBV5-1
CASSLGRKAFAFF
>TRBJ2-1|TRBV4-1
CASSQVSDGYNEQFF
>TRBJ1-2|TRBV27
CASSKQGVYTF
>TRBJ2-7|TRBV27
CASRPPLGRNYEQYF
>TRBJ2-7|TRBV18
CASSPGAGFYEHYF
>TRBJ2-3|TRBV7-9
CASSFTSGADTQYF
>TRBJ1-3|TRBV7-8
CASSSGGGLGNTIYF
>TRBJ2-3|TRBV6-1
CASSDGSFGTSGGTDTQYF
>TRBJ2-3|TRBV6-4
CASSEWGTSTDTQYF
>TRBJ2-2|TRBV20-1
CSARESGVHTGELFF
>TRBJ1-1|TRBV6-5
CAIRRQGETTEAFF
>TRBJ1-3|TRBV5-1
CASSAADSSGNTIYF
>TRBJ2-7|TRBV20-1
CSDRQGAGEQYF
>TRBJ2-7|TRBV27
CASSQDRSGYEQYF
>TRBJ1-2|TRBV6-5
CASSNPRGVHYGYTF
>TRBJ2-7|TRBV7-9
CASSPLPPLAGQSYEQYF
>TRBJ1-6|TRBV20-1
CSARDDYSPLHF
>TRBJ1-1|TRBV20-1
CSARKGLVAFF
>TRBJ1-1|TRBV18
CASSPITGQDTEAFF
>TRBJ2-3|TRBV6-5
CASSITGTQYF
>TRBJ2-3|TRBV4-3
CASSQDTSRTDTQYF
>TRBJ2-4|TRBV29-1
CSVEALALNIQYF
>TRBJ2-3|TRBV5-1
CASGGESTDTQYF
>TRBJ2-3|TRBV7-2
CASRGGVSTDTQYF
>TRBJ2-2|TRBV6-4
CASRAGERTGELFF
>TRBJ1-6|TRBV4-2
CASSQGDSKYSPLHF
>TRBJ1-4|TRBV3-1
CASSRTGKWDEKLFF
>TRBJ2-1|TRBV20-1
CSAPQGRARDEQFF
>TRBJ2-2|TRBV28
CAGGRGSRTGELFF
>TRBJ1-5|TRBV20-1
CSVTENNQPQHF
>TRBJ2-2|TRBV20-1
CSARMAGRRNTGELFF
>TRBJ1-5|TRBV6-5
CASSGDQDQPQHF
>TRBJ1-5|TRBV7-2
CASSSGLYSNQPQHF
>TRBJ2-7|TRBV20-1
CSASKGPGSREQYF
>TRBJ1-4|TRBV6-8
CASSYARDRVIANEKLFF
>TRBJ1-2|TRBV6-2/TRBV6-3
CASSFSSVGYTF
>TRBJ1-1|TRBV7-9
CASSFGAWSTEAFF
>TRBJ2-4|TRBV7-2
CASSFYIAKNIQYF
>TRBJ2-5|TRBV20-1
CSVGTALTAETQYF
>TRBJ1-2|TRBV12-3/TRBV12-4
CASRLAGSYGYTF
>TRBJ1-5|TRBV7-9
CASSLWGFNQPQHF
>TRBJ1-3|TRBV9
CASSLEMGNTIYF